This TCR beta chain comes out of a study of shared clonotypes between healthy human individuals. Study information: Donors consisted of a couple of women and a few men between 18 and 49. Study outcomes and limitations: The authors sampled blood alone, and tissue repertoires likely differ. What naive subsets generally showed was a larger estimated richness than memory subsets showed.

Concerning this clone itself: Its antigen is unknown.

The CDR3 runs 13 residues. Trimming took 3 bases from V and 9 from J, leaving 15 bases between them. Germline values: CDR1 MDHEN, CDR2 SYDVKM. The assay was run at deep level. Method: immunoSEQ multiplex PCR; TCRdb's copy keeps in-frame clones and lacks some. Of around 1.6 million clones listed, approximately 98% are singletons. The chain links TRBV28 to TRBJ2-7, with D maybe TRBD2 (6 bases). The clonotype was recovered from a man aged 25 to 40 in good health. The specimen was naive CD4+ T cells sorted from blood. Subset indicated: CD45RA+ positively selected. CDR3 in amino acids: CASSFHSGPGQYF. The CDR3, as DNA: TGTGCCAGCAGTTTTCATAGCGGCCCTGGGCAGTACTTC.